The 10 T cell receptor beta chains in this list originate from one sample, sequenced in a study of T cells in Graves' hyperthyroidism and ophthalmopathy. Amplified TCR beta CDR3 regions derived from RNA transcripts. TCR CDR3 underwent first-round RT-PCR with the HTBI primer set. TCRdb passed the multiplex PCR reads through MiXCR, listing each CDR3 protein once. In the table there are under 350,000 distinct CDR3 sequences, about 18% of which are singletons. Sequencing was done on a sample of blood. The receptors stem from a woman aged 50 to 60 with Graves' hyperthyroidism.

This chain uses TRBV12-3 or TRBV12-4 with TRBJ1-1; D gene uncertain. The CDR3 sequence is 14 residues long. V dropped 6 bases and J dropped 5 bases, with 16 bases sitting between them. This CDR3 reads CASSPPVGTTEAFF. Here the CDR3 DNA reads TGTGCCAGCAGCCCCCCGGTGGGAACGACTGAAGCTTTCTTT.

This clonotype has only a few counts. The genes are TRBV6-5 and TRBJ2-3; D remains ambiguous. CDR3 length: 13 residues. Trimming cost V 2 bases and J 4 bases, with 7 bases left between them. Germline CDR1 and CDR2: MNHEY and SVGAGI. The CDR3 is CASSYVEADTQYF. In DNA, the CDR3 is TGTGCCAGCAGTTACGTTGAGGCAGATACGCAGTATTTT.

This clonotype was detected many times. V is TRBV2 and J is TRBJ2-3; 8 bases are shared with TRBD2. V was pared by 6 bases and J by 2 bases, with 7 bases of the junction left unmatched. Germline-derived CDR1 and CDR2 are SNHLY and FYNNEI. The CDR3 is made up of 15 amino acids. This CDR3 reads CASSFLAGFTDTQYF. The CDR3 coding sequence is TGTGCCAGCAGCTTTCTAGCGGGTTTCACAGATACGCAGTATTTT.

This clonotype was seen repeatedly, ten times or more. The chain employs TRBV7-9 and TRBJ1-1; no clear D gene. CDR1 and CDR2 from the germline V gene are SEHNR and FQNEAQ (reference sequence). This CDR3 comprises 15 residues. V was pared by 5 bases and J by 0 bases, with 13 bases between. CDR3 protein: CASSIPAQMNTEAFF. CDR3 DNA: TGTGCCAGCAGCATCCCAGCCCAGATGAACACTGAAGCTTTCTTT.

This clonotype was observed at least ten times. The chain links TRBV2 to TRBJ2-1, with TRBD2 matching over 8 bases. This CDR3 has 14 amino acids. CDR1 is SNHLY, CDR2 FYNNEI, per germline. V shed 6 bases, J shed 9 bases, and the junction held 10 bases outside the gene matches. The CDR3 here is CASRGPTSASEQFF. CDR3 nucleotide sequence: TGTGCCAGCAGAGGTCCGACTAGCGCGTCTGAGCAGTTCTTC.

This clonotype was seen a few times. A much larger clone differs from this one at a single base, so this may be a read error. The chain employs TRBV2 and TRBJ2-1; the D gene is possibly TRBD2 (6 bases). The CDR3 sequence is 15 residues long. The germline V gene encodes CDR1 SNHLY and CDR2 FYNNEI. CDR3 DNA: TGTGCCAGCAGGAAGGGGCCTAGCGCATACAATGAGCAGCTCTTC. Its protein product is CASRKGPSAYNEQLF.

Ten or more counts support this clonotype. J is TRBJ2-5 and V is TRBV28, with TRBD1 matching over 8 bases. The CDR3 is 13 amino acids. J gave up 2 bases and V 7 bases, and 3 bases lay outside the gene matches. CDR1 is MDHEN, CDR2 SYDVKM, per germline. CDR3 protein: CASMDREQETQYF. The CDR3 DNA reads as TGTGCCAGCATGGACAGGGAGCAAGAGACCCAGTACTTC.

This clonotype was seen ten or more times. The chain uses TRBV3-1 and TRBJ2-1; D is ambiguous. CDR3 length: 15 residues. The germline V gene encodes CDR1 LGHDT and CDR2 YNNKEL (reference sequence). Trimming took off 0 bases at V and 2 bases at J, with 8 bases between the two ends. The CDR3 here is CASSQDLGAYNEQFF. CDR3 nucleotide sequence: TGTGCCAGCAGCCAAGATCTAGGAGCCTACAATGAGCAGTTCTTC.

This clonotype was seen a handful of times. The chain has TRBV2 and TRBJ2-2; TRBD2 aligns across 9 bases. CDR1 SNHLY and CDR2 FYNNEI come from the germline V gene. V lost 3 bases and J lost 4; bases outside the gene matches: 3. This CDR3 region has 15 residues. CDR3 DNA sequence: TGTGCCAGCAGTGATACGCGGGGGGGCACCGGGGAGCTGTTTTTT. Translation: CASSDTRGGTGELFF.

There are a few counts of this clonotype. This sequence joins TRBV28 and TRBJ2-1; no clear D gene. The germline gives CDR1 MDHEN, CDR2 SYDVKM. The CDR3 loop spans 13 amino acids. V was trimmed by 5 bases and J by 6 bases, leaving 11 bases between them. The CDR3 reads CASSPVGFNEQFF. The DNA for the CDR3 is TGTGCCAGCAGTCCGGTCGGGTTCAATGAGCAGTTCTTC.